Only one count was recorded for the clone carrying this T cell receptor (beta chain). This record belongs to a study of blood T cell repertoires in COVID-19. Across the whole study: The study drew acute and convalescent COVID-19 samples from the United States, Italy and Spain. T cells, B-cell-depleted T cells, or PBMCs supplied cDNA or gDNA.

The ends were cut back, 2 bases at V and 4 bases at J, with 11 bases in the middle. CDR1 and CDR2 (germline): KGHSH, LQKENI. The CDR3 extends over 14 amino acids. In the source study's methods: Counts of nucleated cells, estimated from reference gene primer amplification, were obtained. Generated by immunoSEQ multiplex PCR, the TCRdb table keeps only in-frame clones and is missing some. That table supplies the V and J calls and clone size; D and trimming were determined from the DNA. The repertoire includes about 42,000 clones, about 82% of them detected once, and 5.4% sits in the top ten. The rearrangement links TRBV18 to TRBJ2-5; the D is unclear. The sequencing input was peripheral blood. The clonotype comes from a man over 45 with active COVID-19. CDR3 residues: CASSPSPSGETQYF. The CDR3 DNA sequence: TGTGCCAGCTCACCATCCCCCTCGGGAGAGACCCAGTACTTC.